Following are 15 T cell receptor beta chains from one sample sequenced in a study of T cells after posttransplantation cyclophosphamide. Sequenced by immunoSEQ multiplex PCR; TCRdb stores in-frame clones only, minus some. There are roughly 17,000 clones in the sample; around 85% occur only once, and 25% to 30% lies in the top ten. Control samples came 1 year after myeloablative marrow transplants with methotrexate plus calcineurin inhibitor. This sample comprised PBMCs, obtained after allogeneic stem cell transplant with calcineurin inhibitor and methotrexate. The receptor source for this set is a female patient between 18 and 35 years old who received an allogeneic stem cell transplant from an unrelated donor, was CMV-positive, and had acute and chronic GVHD. Part of the T cell pool may stem from the graft donor.

The chain carries TRBV9 and TRBJ2-7, with a possible D match to TRBD2 (5 bases). Germline-derived CDR1 and CDR2 are SGDLS and YYNGEE. Trimming removed 0 bases at V and 4 bases at J, with 14 bases between. The CDR3 covers 15 residues. DNA of the CDR3: TGTGCCAGCAGCGTAGGTGCGACAAGCGGATACGAGCAGTACTTC. This translates into CASSVGATSGYEQYF. Full variable domain (outside the CDR3, taken from reference TRBV9 and TRBJ2-7): DSGVTQTPKHLITATGQRVTLRCSPRSGDLSVYWYQQSLDQGLQFLIQYYNGEERAKGNILERFSAQQFPDLHSELNLSSLELGDSALYFCASSVGATSGYEQYFGPGTRLTVT.

The DNA of the CDR3 is TGTGCCAGCAGCTTAGCGGGACAGGGGGCCCTCCCCTCCTACAATGAGCAGTTCTTC. This sequence encodes CASSLAGQGALPSYNEQFF. The rearrangement uses TRBV7-9 and TRBJ2-1, with 12 bases fitting TRBD1. CDR1 SEHNR and CDR2 FQNEAQ come from the germline V gene (reference sequence). The CDR3 totals 19 residues. Trimming removed 0 bases from V and 0 bases from J; junction bases left unmatched: 6.

This rearrangement joins TRBV28 to TRBJ2-3; TRBD1 matches at 10 bases. The CDR3 consists of 16 residues. Looked up from germline, CDR1 is MDHEN and CDR2 is SYDVKM. With V trimmed by 6 bases and J by 4 bases, 10 bases remained unmatched. The CDR3 DNA reads as TGTGCCAGCAGCCTATTCGACAGGGGGCGAGCAGATACGCAGTATTTT. Its translation: CASSLFDRGRADTQYF. The whole variable domain, filled in from reference TRBV28 and TRBJ2-3, reads DVKVTQSSRYLVKRTGEKVFLECVQDMDHENMFWYRQDPGLGLRLIYFSYDVKMKEKGDIPEGYSVSREKKERFSLILESASTNQTSMYLCASSLFDRGRADTQYFGPGTRLTVL.

This clone has just one count. The J gene is TRBJ1-2, the V gene TRBV28; TRBD1 matches 9 bases. Germline V gene data show CDR1 as MDHEN and CDR2 as SYDVKM. Trimming at V came to 4 bases and at J to 8 bases, leaving 5 bases not matched to a gene. The CDR3 length is 13 residues. This CDR3 reads CASSSQGAQGYTF. The CDR3, as DNA: TGTGCCAGCAGTTCACAGGGGGCACAGGGCTACACCTTC.

The chain combines TRBV18 with TRBJ2-2; possible D gene TRBD1, 6 bases. CDR3 length equals 13 residues. V was pared by 3 bases and J by 6 bases, with 8 bases between. From germline, CDR1 is KGHSH and CDR2 LQKENI. This CDR3 is CASSPSGAGELFF. The CDR3 coding sequence is TGTGCCAGCTCACCCTCAGGGGCCGGGGAGCTGTTTTTT. Full variable domain (rest looked up from reference TRBV18 and TRBJ2-2): NAGVMQNPRHLVRRRGQEARLRCSPMKGHSHVYWYRQLPEEGLKFMVYLQKENIIDESGMPKERFSAEFPKEGPSILRIQQVVRGDSAAYFCASSPSGAGELFFGEGSRLTVL.

The chain uses TRBV5-1 and TRBJ1-1, with D tentatively TRBD1 (6 bases). The CDR3 runs to 13 residues. V was pared by 4 bases and J by 1 base, with 8 bases between. Germline V lookup: CDR1 SGHRS, CDR2 YFSETQ. DNA of the CDR3: TGCGCCAGCAGCCGACAGGCGAACACTGAAGCTTTCTTT. This gives the protein CASSRQANTEAFF.

In its sample, this clone was seen a few times. This chain links TRBV21-1 with TRBJ1-4; whether TRBD1, the table's D call, matches the DNA was not checked. TRBV21-1 is labeled a pseudogene. The CDR3 has 19 amino acids. CDR3 loop: CASSKVVQTVFPRNEKLFF. CDR3 coding DNA: TGTGCCAGCAGCAAAGTGGTGCAGACGGTTTTCCCCAGGAATGAAAAACTGTTTTTT.

This chain connects TRBV10-1 to TRBJ2-5; 14 positions match TRBD2. This CDR3 spans 15 amino acids. Trimming removed 6 bases from V and 4 bases from J; junction bases left unmatched: 4. CDR1 and CDR2 (germline): WNHNN, SYGVQD (reference sequence). In DNA, the CDR3 is TGCGCCAGCAGCGGGACTAGCGGGAGAGGAGAGACCCAGTACTTC. Its translation: CASSGTSGRGETQYF.

The chain uses TRBV14 and TRBJ2-1, with 7 nucleotides matching TRBD2. The ends lost 4 bases at V and 10 bases at J; junction bases unmatched: 25. This CDR3 is 19 amino acids long. Germline CDR1 SGHDN, CDR2 FVKESK. CDR3 in amino acids: CASSLLGGRDPWFNREQFF. DNA for the CDR3: TGTGCCAGCAGCCTATTAGGCGGGAGAGATCCCTGGTTTAACAGGGAGCAGTTCTTC.

The chain combines TRBV30 with TRBJ1-5; 9 bases map to TRBD1. The CDR3 covers 16 residues. J gave up 1 base and V 5 bases, and 9 bases lay outside the gene matches. Germline-derived CDR1 and CDR2 are GTSNPN and SVGIG (reference sequence). Here the CDR3 DNA reads TGTGCCTGGGACAGGGGGGACAGTGACAGCAATCAGCCCCAGCATTTT. As protein: CAWDRGDSDSNQPQHF.

The genes are TRBV6-1 and TRBJ2-1; TRBD2 matches 14 bases. The CDR3 is made up of 19 amino acids. Per the germline V gene, CDR1 is MNHNS and CDR2 is SASEGT. J lost 5 bases, V lost 1 base, and 10 bases had no gene match. The CDR3 coding sequence is TGTGCCAGCAGTGAAGGTCTGCCGGGACTAGCGGGAGCAGACAATGAGCAGTTCTTC. Translating it yields CASSEGLPGLAGADNEQFF.

The chain employs TRBV6-5 and TRBJ2-7; 8 nucleotides agree with TRBD2. The germline gives CDR1 MNHEY, CDR2 SVGAGI. The CDR3 sequence is 14 residues long. V gave up 5 bases and J gave up 5 bases; unmatched junction bases: 8. This CDR3 is CASSPQAGVNEQYF. CDR3 bases: TGTGCCAGCAGTCCCCAAGCGGGAGTAAACGAGCAGTACTTC.

V is TRBV6-1 and J is TRBJ2-1; no clear D. This CDR3 spans 15 amino acids. Germline V CDR1 and CDR2: MNHNS, SASEGT. V was clipped by 1 base and J by 1 base, with 8 bases between them. CDR3 nucleotide sequence: TGTGCCAGCAGTGAAGGTGCGGCTTCCTACAATGAGCAGTTCTTC. Translation gives CASSEGAASYNEQFF.

This chain joins TRBV2 and TRBJ2-1; no definite D call. V lost 3 bases and J 0 bases, leaving 9 bases between the germline ends. From germline, CDR1 is SNHLY and CDR2 FYNNEI. The length of the CDR3 is 15 residues. The DNA of the CDR3 is TGTGCCAGCAGTGAGGCGCGGAGCTCCTACAATGAGCAGTTCTTC. The encoded protein is CASSEARSSYNEQFF.

The gene calls are TRBV5-6 and TRBJ2-1; weak D call: TRBD2 (6 bases). The germline V gene has CDR1 SGHDT and CDR2 YYEEEE. CDR3 size: 15 residues. Trimming left V 0 bases short and J 8 bases short, with 15 bases between. CDR3 nucleotide sequence: TGTGCCAGCAGCTTGGTGGGCCTAGCGTTGGATGAGCAGTTCTTC. Translation gives CASSLVGLALDEQFF.